Listed here are 20 T cell receptor beta chains from one sample, sequenced in a study of blood T cells in healthy people across ages. For the second PCR, which ran for about 6 to 12 cycles, a sample-barcoded 5' primer and a J-beta primer mix were used. In TCRdb, the 5' RACE reads were re-called with MiXCR into one record per CDR3 protein. The table has around 500,000 distinct CDR3 sequences, 27% seen once; the top ten hold approximately 3.3%. A further study also used this sample, focusing on T cells of mothers and their children.

Sequenced sample: blood. These receptors were obtained from a boy younger than 10 in good health.

The V and J genes are TRBV28 and TRBJ2-5; a weak D match, TRBD1 (6 bases). The CDR3 runs to 13 residues. CDR1 and CDR2 (germline): MDHEN, SYDVKM. V lost 5 bases and J 5 bases, leaving 12 bases between the germline ends. In DNA, the CDR3 is TGTGCCAGCAGTGGGGGCGAGTGGGAGACCCAGTACTTC. It translates to CASSGGEWETQYF. Complete variable domain (other parts from reference TRBV28 and TRBJ2-5): DVKVTQSSRYLVKRTGEKVFLECVQDMDHENMFWYRQDPGLGLRLIYFSYDVKMKEKGDIPEGYSVSREKKERFSLILESASTNQTSMYLCASSGGEWETQYFGPGTRLLVL.

Many counts were recorded for this clonotype. The V gene is TRBV20-1, the J gene TRBJ1-1; D is unclear. Trimming took 1 base from V and 4 from J, leaving 13 bases between them. Germline loops: CDR1 DFQATT, CDR2 SNEGSKA (reference sequence). The CDR3 length is 14 residues. The CDR3 DNA reads TGCAGTGCTAGAGCCCCGGAAGGATTCACTGAAGCTTTCTTT. Encoded protein: CSARAPEGFTEAFF.

In this sample, this clonotype turned up once. This CDR3 is CASSFRGREAFF. In nucleotides, the CDR3 is TGTGCCAGCAGCTTCAGGGGGAGGGAAGCTTTCTTT. This chain connects TRBV13 to TRBJ1-1, with 7 nucleotides matching TRBD1. CDR3 size: 12 residues. The germline CDR1 and CDR2 sequences are PRHDT and FYEKMQ (reference sequence). With 3 bases clipped from V and 8 bases from J, the junction kept 3 bases outside the gene matches. Complete variable domain (other parts from reference TRBV13 and TRBJ1-1): AAGVIQSPRHLIKEKRETATLKCYPIPRHDTVYWYQQGPGQDPQFLISFYEKMQSDKGSIPDRFSAQQFSDYHSELNMSSLELGDSALYFCASSFRGREAFFGQGTRLTVV.

The chain recombines TRBV9 with TRBJ2-1; 7 nucleotides match TRBD1. Germline assignment: CDR1 SGDLS and CDR2 YYNGEE. Trimming at V came to 6 bases and at J to 8 bases, leaving 20 bases not matched to a gene. This CDR3 is 17 amino acids long. The CDR3 coding sequence is TGTGCCAGCAACATATCGACCCGAGGGGGCAAGAGTCATGAGCAGTTCTTC. This translates into CASNISTRGGKSHEQFF.

This CDR3 is CANTEGREGPRETQYF. CDR3 coding DNA: TGTGCCAACACCGAGGGGCGGGAGGGCCCTCGAGAGACCCAGTACTTC. The chain has TRBV7-9 and TRBJ2-5, with 9 bases fitting TRBD2. The ends lost 10 bases at V and 4 bases at J; junction bases unmatched: 16. This CDR3 spans 16 amino acids. Germline assignment: CDR1 SEHNR and CDR2 FQNEAQ (reference sequence).

This clonotype was detected a few times. The genes are TRBV25-1 and TRBJ2-1, with 8 bases fitting TRBD2. After removal of 11 bases from V and 0 bases from J, the junction contained 21 bases not matched to a gene. The germline CDR1 and CDR2 sequences are MGHDK and SYGVNS. This CDR3 has 19 residues. The CDR3 spells CAAIIGGSGMPSSYNEQFF. DNA of the CDR3: TGTGCCGCCATTATTGGTGGTAGCGGGATGCCAAGCTCCTACAATGAGCAGTTCTTC.

The chain employs TRBV7-9 and TRBJ2-1; 13 nucleotides match TRBD2. The CDR3 has 19 residues. The J segment lost 1 base and the V segment lost 2 bases, leaving 8 bases of the junction unmatched. CDR1 is SEHNR, CDR2 FQNEAQ, per germline (reference sequence). The CDR3 DNA sequence: TGTGCCAGCAGCTTAAGACTAGCGGGAGGCCGCGGTTCCTACAATGAGCAGTTCTTC. Residues: CASSLRLAGGRGSYNEQFF.

The chain is built from TRBV7-2 and TRBJ2-5; a possible D gene is TRBD1 (5 bases). The DNA matches TRBJ2-7 better at its end, which makes the J call doubtful. The CDR3 is 14 amino acids. CDR1 is SGHTA, CDR2 FQGNSA, per germline. The CDR3 spells CASSLDVRDYEQYF. CDR3 bases: TGTGCCAGCAGCTTAGATGTCAGGGACTACGAGCAGTACTTC.

This clonotype has more than one count but fewer than ten. The genes are TRBV12-3 or TRBV12-4 and TRBJ1-2; no reliable D call. This CDR3 is 13 amino acids long. V was trimmed by 4 bases and J by 6 bases, leaving 12 bases between them. CDR3 region: CASSSPGGDGYTF. CDR3 sequence (DNA): TGTGCCAGCAGTTCCCCGGGTGGGGATGGCTACACCTTC.

J is TRBJ1-3 and V is TRBV18, with 7 positions matching TRBD1. Germline assignment: CDR1 KGHSH and CDR2 LQKENI. The V segment lost 4 bases and the J segment 0 bases; nucleotides outside the gene matches: 6. The CDR3 is 16 residues long. CDR3 sequence (DNA): TGTGCCAGCTCACTCGGACAGGTCCCCTCTGGAAACACCATATATTTT. Residues: CASSLGQVPSGNTIYF.

This clonotype was counted only a few times. This chain uses TRBV20-1 with TRBJ1-2, with D perhaps matching TRBD1 (6 bases). V shed 4 bases and J shed 7 bases, with 13 bases lying between them. This CDR3 region has 12 residues. The germline V gene encodes CDR1 DFQATT and CDR2 SNEGSKA (reference sequence). The CDR3 DNA reads TGCAGTGCTACTCAGGGGAGGGTTGGCTACACCTTC. It specifies CSATQGRVGYTF.

The rearrangement uses TRBV18 and TRBJ2-1; D gene unclear. CDR1 is KGHSH and CDR2 is LQKENI in the germline V gene. V was shortened by 11 bases and J by 9 bases, with 14 bases between the two germline ends. This CDR3 region has 11 residues. The CDR3 sequence: CAPPMGCEQFF. The CDR3 DNA reads as TGTGCCCCTCCTATGGGGTGTGAGCAGTTCTTC.

This chain connects TRBV6-6 to TRBJ1-5; 9 nucleotides line up with TRBD1. Germline lookup yields CDR1 MNHNY and CDR2 SVGAGI (reference sequence). The V segment lost 2 bases and the J segment 1 base; nucleotides outside the gene matches: 9. The CDR3 length is 18 residues. CDR3 nucleotide sequence: TGTGCCAGCAGTTACGGGACAGGGTCGTCTTCGAGCAATCAGCCCCAGCATTTT. Protein product: CASSYGTGSSSSNQPQHF.

This chain uses TRBV12-3 or TRBV12-4 with TRBJ2-5, with TRBD2 identical over 9 bases. This CDR3 contains 17 residues. The trim removed 4 bases at V and 4 bases at J, leaving 13 bases unmatched. For the CDR3, the DNA is TGTGCCAGCAGTTGGCCCTCGACTAGCGGAGCCGGAGAGACCCAGTACTTC. Translating it yields CASSWPSTSGAGETQYF.

There are a few counts of this clonotype. The chain carries TRBV14 and TRBJ2-7, with 11 bases lining up with TRBD2. V shed 7 bases, J shed 3 bases, and the junction held 5 bases outside the gene matches. Germline-derived CDR1 and CDR2 are SGHDN and FVKESK. The CDR3 contains 14 residues. The DNA for the CDR3 is TGTGCCAGCACCCAGACTAGCGGGAACTACGAGCAGTACTTC. As protein: CASTQTSGNYEQYF.

V is TRBV10-3 and J is TRBJ1-3; D perhaps matches TRBD1 (6 bases). V was shortened by 5 bases and J by 2 bases, with 7 bases between the two germline ends. Germline loops: CDR1 ENHRY, CDR2 SYGVKD. The CDR3 is made up of 13 amino acids. CDR3 coding DNA: TGTGCCATCAGTACAGGGACTGGAAACACCATATATTTT. Its translation: CAISTGTGNTIYF.

The J gene is TRBJ1-1, the V gene TRBV9; no clear D gene. The CDR3 contains 14 residues. The V gene's germline CDR1 is SGDLS and CDR2 YYNGEE. Trimming pared 0 bases from V and 5 bases from J, leaving 11 bases between. The CDR3: CASSVAPGETEAFF. The CDR3 coding sequence is TGTGCCAGCAGCGTAGCGCCAGGTGAGACTGAAGCTTTCTTT.

This clonotype has just a few counts. The J gene is TRBJ2-5, the V gene TRBV20-1; the match to TRBD2 covers 11 bases. Per germline, CDR1 DFQATT and CDR2 SNEGSKA (reference sequence). The CDR3 length is 13 residues. With V trimmed by 3 bases and J by 7 bases, 4 bases remained unmatched. The CDR3, as DNA: TGCAGTGCTAGGACCGGGACTAGCGGGACCCAGTACTTC. Its translation: CSARTGTSGTQYF.

The CDR3 spells CAISESGLVMETQYF. The CDR3 DNA reads as TGTGCCATCAGTGAGTCAGGGCTAGTAATGGAGACCCAGTACTTC. The V gene is TRBV10-3, the J gene TRBJ2-5; no firm D call. The CDR3 runs to 15 residues. The germline V and J ends were trimmed by 0 bases and 5 bases, with 13 bases remaining between them. In germline, CDR1 is ENHRY, CDR2 SYGVKD.

The V gene is TRBV5-1, the J gene TRBJ2-3, with 8 bases identical to TRBD1. The V gene's germline CDR1 is SGHRS and CDR2 YFSETQ. This CDR3 comprises 16 residues. V was clipped by 2 bases and J by 1 base; unmatched bases: 6. CDR3 bases: TGCGCCAGCAGCTTCCCACCGGGACAGGGCACAGATACGCAGTATTTT. Amino acid sequence: CASSFPPGQGTDTQYF.